This entry is about one T cell receptor (beta chain). TCRdb re-called the 5' RACE reads; one entry per CDR3 protein, DNA not given. Its clone listing holds 170,000 or so distinct CDR3 sequences. This sample was included in a study of monozygotic twins with inflammatory bowel disease. This CDR3 comprises 15 residues. Germline lookup yields CDR1 SGHRS and CDR2 YFSETQ. The sequenced material came from blood. This sequence was found in a human donor with ulcerative colitis or Crohn's disease, or a healthy co-twin of an affected twin (not recorded which). The chain carries TRBV5-1 and TRBJ1-1; TCRdb's assignment of TRBD1 cannot be checked, as there is no DNA. The CDR3 region is CASRDPTGMNTEAFF.